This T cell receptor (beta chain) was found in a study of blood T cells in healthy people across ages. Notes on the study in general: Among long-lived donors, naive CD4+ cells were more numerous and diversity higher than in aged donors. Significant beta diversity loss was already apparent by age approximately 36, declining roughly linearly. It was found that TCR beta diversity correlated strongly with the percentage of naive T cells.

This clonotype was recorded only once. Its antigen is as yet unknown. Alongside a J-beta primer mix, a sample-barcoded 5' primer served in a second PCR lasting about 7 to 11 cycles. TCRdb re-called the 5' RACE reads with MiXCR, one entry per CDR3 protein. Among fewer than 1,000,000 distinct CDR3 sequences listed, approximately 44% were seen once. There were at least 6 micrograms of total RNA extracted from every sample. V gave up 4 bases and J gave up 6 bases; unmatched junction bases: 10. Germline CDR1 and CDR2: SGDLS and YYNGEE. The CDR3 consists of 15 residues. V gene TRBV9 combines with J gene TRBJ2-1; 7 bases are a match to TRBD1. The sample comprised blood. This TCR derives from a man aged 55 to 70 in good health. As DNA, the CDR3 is TGTGCCAGCAGCACCTCGACAGGGATAGGCAATGAGCAGTTCTTC. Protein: CASSTSTGIGNEQFF.